The sequence of this TCR beta chain was determined in a study of cytomegalovirus exposure and HLA in healthy donors. Study overall: Approximately 200 million T cells yielded around 120 million unique TCR beta sequences in earlier analysis. Study-level results: Later analysis indicated greater clonal expansion among HLA-associated TCR beta chains than among equally common other chains. Presence/absence analyses assumed roughly uniform sequencing depth across donors, which may not hold.

60 Vbeta and 13 Jbeta primers were used in PCR. Authors' data handling: In a later analysis, some 10 million of approximately 81 million unique beta chains occurred in at least two donors. Libraries were prepared by immunoSEQ multiplex PCR; TCRdb keeps only in-frame clonotypes and omits some of them. V and J calls and clone size are given by that table; D and trimming were obtained from the DNA. The sample lists approximately 160,000 clones, 84% occurring once. In germline, CDR1 is MNHEY, CDR2 SMNVEV (reference sequence). V trimming: 2 bases; J trimming: 9 bases; junction bases outside the gene matches: 8. The CDR3 runs 15 residues. With regard to this clone: Its antigen is not identified.

The sequence was obtained from a boy aged 2 to 10 in good health and CMV-seronegative. Input material: PBMCs. The chain joins TRBV27 to TRBJ2-1, with TRBD2 matching over 9 bases. The CDR3 coding sequence is TGTGCCAGCAGTTTAACGGTAGCGGGAGCTGCTGAGCAGTTCTTC. It translates to CASSLTVAGAAEQFF.